This passage covers 32 T cell receptor beta chains from one sample sequenced in a study of Ad26.COV2.S vaccination and SARS-CoV-2 variants. Produced via immunoSEQ multiplex PCR; TCRdb's table is partial and in-frame only. The sample holds around 450,000 clones, roughly nine tenths seen once. The treatment is: about 20 received Ad26.COV2.S at low or high dose, single or two shots; a few received placebo; per-sample allocation not given. It was on day 63 after the first vaccine or placebo injection that samples were taken. The sequencing here drew on peripheral blood, taken in a trial of Ad26.COV2.S vaccine versus placebo. The receptors here all came from a person between 18 and 65 years old who received the Ad26.COV2.S COVID-19 vaccine or a placebo.

The rearrangement uses TRBV6-2 or TRBV6-3 and TRBJ1-1; D is perhaps TRBD1 (5 bases). Trimming took off 5 bases at V and 0 bases at J, with 16 bases between the two ends. The germline V gene encodes CDR1 MNHEY and CDR2 SVGEGT. The CDR3 runs to 16 residues. CDR3 bases: TGTGCCAGCAGTAGAACCGGGACCGGGTTGAACACTGAAGCTTTCTTT. This codes for CASSRTGTGLNTEAFF.

This clone has a single count. CDR3 sequence: CASSFFVGDWYEKLFF. CDR3 nucleotides: TGTGCCAGCAGTTTTTTTGTGGGTGATTGGTATGAAAAACTGTTTTTT. The V and J genes are TRBV28 and TRBJ1-4; D is ambiguous. From germline, CDR1 is MDHEN and CDR2 SYDVKM. The V gene lost 3 bases and the J gene lost 6 bases, with 17 bases spanning the gap. The CDR3 contains 16 residues.

This clone was detected only once. The gene calls are TRBV5-4 and TRBJ2-7; D unclear. Per germline, CDR1 SGHNT and CDR2 YYREEE (reference sequence). V shed 0 bases and J shed 0 bases, with 4 bases lying between them. The CDR3 is 13 amino acids. The CDR3 loop is CASSLGISYEQYF. The CDR3 DNA reads TGTGCCAGCAGCTTGGGGATCTCCTACGAGCAGTACTTC.

V usage is TRBV30 and J usage is TRBJ1-4; D call uncertain. Trimming shortened V by 3 bases and J by 0 bases, and 8 bases separated the two germline ends. This CDR3 region has 14 residues. Germline loops: CDR1 GTSNPN, CDR2 SVGIG (reference sequence). This CDR3 is CAWRHPATNEKLFF. As DNA, the CDR3 is TGTGCCTGGAGGCATCCAGCAACTAATGAAAAACTGTTTTTT.

The J gene is TRBJ1-6, the V gene TRBV3-1 (or the pseudogene TRBV3-2); 8 nucleotides agree with TRBD1. Germline CDR1 is LGHDT and CDR2 is YNNKEL (reference sequence). J gave up 10 bases and V 1 base, and 3 bases lay outside the gene matches. The CDR3 runs to 14 residues. Here the CDR3 reads CASSQARGLSPLHF. For the CDR3, the DNA is TGTGCCAGCAGCCAAGCCAGGGGGCTCTCACCCCTCCACTTT.

This chain uses TRBV2 with TRBJ2-1; TRBD2 matches 13 bases. Germline V gene lookup returns CDR1 SNHLY and CDR2 FYNNEI. The CDR3 loop spans 17 amino acids. V lost 6 bases and J lost 9; bases outside the gene matches: 14. DNA of the CDR3: TGTGCCAGCAGCAAGGCACTAGCGGGAGGGCCTAGGACTGAGCAGTTCTTC. It codes for CASSKALAGGPRTEQFF.

In nucleotides, the CDR3 is TGTGCCAGCAGCCGGGGAGATAAGGGTAATGGCTACACCTTC. This gives the protein CASSRGDKGNGYTF. V and J are TRBV6-5 and TRBJ1-2; D not resolved. Germline V gene lookup returns CDR1 MNHEY and CDR2 SVGAGI. The CDR3 runs 14 residues. Deletions cut 6 bases from V and 6 bases from J, with 17 bases between.

This chain connects TRBV9 to TRBJ1-2; TRBD1 might be the D (5 bases). The CDR3 loop spans 14 amino acids. V shed 3 bases and J shed 1 base, with 10 bases lying between them. Germline lookup yields CDR1 SGDLS and CDR2 YYNGEE. DNA of the CDR3: TGTGCCAGCAGCGCGAACAGGCGTAACTATGGCTACACCTTC. Its translation: CASSANRRNYGYTF.

The genes are TRBV25-1 and TRBJ1-2; the D is unclear. CDR3 size: 13 residues. The germline CDR1 and CDR2 sequences are MGHDK and SYGVNS. The V end lost 4 bases, the J end lost 7 bases, and 13 bases lay between the germline ends. This chain's CDR3 is CASSVRTAAGYTF. For the CDR3, the DNA is TGTGCCAGCAGTGTTAGAACCGCTGCTGGCTACACCTTC.

Many counts were recorded for this clone. This chain joins TRBV28 and TRBJ2-6, with TRBD1 matching over 9 bases. The CDR3 is made up of 20 amino acids. Germline V gene sequence: CDR1 MDHEN, CDR2 SYDVKM. Germline trimming cut 2 bases from V and 2 bases from J; bases unmatched to any gene: 13. The CDR3 sequence: CASSLHRMGQGETGANVLTF. In DNA, the CDR3 is TGTGCCAGCAGTTTACATAGGATGGGACAGGGAGAGACTGGGGCCAACGTCCTGACTTTC.

V gene TRBV18 combines with J gene TRBJ1-1; no clear D gene. CDR1 and CDR2 (germline): KGHSH, LQKENI. The CDR3 has 14 amino acids. Trimming stripped 1 base from V and 8 bases from J, with 14 bases between. The DNA of the CDR3 is TGTGCCAGCTCACCACAAGAGCGCCCGGGGGAAGCTTTCTTT. This gives the protein CASSPQERPGEAFF.

The chain couples TRBV28 to TRBJ2-2; D gene unclear. Germline lookup yields CDR1 MDHEN and CDR2 SYDVKM. The CDR3 is 16 residues long. Trimming left V 2 bases short and J 6 bases short, with 16 bases between. CDR3 amino acids: CASSLAYELKAGELFF. CDR3 DNA: TGTGCCAGCAGTTTAGCTTACGAACTAAAGGCCGGGGAGCTGTTTTTT.

This clone was counted between two and nine times. The chain carries TRBV10-1 and TRBJ2-7, with TRBD2 matching over 13 bases. In germline, CDR1 is WNHNN, CDR2 SYGVQD (reference sequence). J lost 3 bases, V lost 2 bases, and 4 bases had no gene match. This CDR3 contains 16 residues. The CDR3 nucleotides read TGCGCCAGCAGTGAGCCGGGACTAGCGGGAAGCTACGAGCAGTACTTC. Its protein is CASSEPGLAGSYEQYF.

V gene TRBV27 combines with J gene TRBJ2-3, with D perhaps TRBD2 (6 bases). Trimming stripped 3 bases from V and 0 bases from J, with 10 bases between. Germline V gene data show CDR1 as MNHEY and CDR2 as SMNVEV (reference sequence). The CDR3 length is 15 residues. CDR3 in DNA: TGTGCCAGCAGTTTCGGCGGGGCGAGCACAGATACGCAGTATTTT. Amino acids: CASSFGGASTDTQYF.

The chain uses TRBV9 and TRBJ2-2; 12 nucleotides match TRBD2. Germline V lookup: CDR1 SGDLS, CDR2 YYNGEE. This CDR3 comprises 17 residues. Losses at the gene ends were 1 base for V and 5 bases for J; bases not matched to a gene: 6. CDR3 loop: CASSVHPSGRVTGELFF. The DNA of the CDR3 is TGTGCCAGCAGCGTACACCCTAGCGGGAGGGTAACCGGGGAGCTGTTTTTT.

The genes are TRBV27 and TRBJ2-1; no firm D call. Germline V gene sequence: CDR1 MNHEY, CDR2 SMNVEV (reference sequence). V lost 3 bases, J lost 5 bases, and 8 bases lay in between. The CDR3 spans 13 residues. The chain's CDR3 is CASSFPPNNEQFF. Here the CDR3 DNA reads TGTGCCAGCAGTTTTCCCCCAAACAATGAGCAGTTCTTC.

This chain uses TRBV7-8 with TRBJ2-6; D might be TRBD1 or TRBD2, each matching 5 bases. The CDR3 loop spans 18 amino acids. The V end was cut by 6 bases, the J end by 0 bases, with 18 bases between. Germline V lookup: CDR1 SGHVS, CDR2 FQNEAQ. CDR3 in DNA: TGTGCCAGCAGAACGTCGGGACGCCGAAGCTCTGGGGCCAACGTCCTGACTTTC. Its translation is CASRTSGRRSSGANVLTF.

This clone occurred a few times. The chain is built from TRBV5-4 and TRBJ1-1, with TRBD1 matching 7 bases. Germline CDR1 SGHNT, CDR2 YYREEE (reference sequence). V trimming: 4 bases; J trimming: 5 bases; junction bases outside the gene matches: 14. The CDR3 runs 16 residues. The CDR3 DNA is TGTGCCAGCAGCCACCGACAGGGTGGAGGACGGACTGAAGCTTTCTTT. Protein: CASSHRQGGGRTEAFF. The full variable domain, rest sourced from reference TRBV5-4 and TRBJ1-1, is ETGVTQSPTHLIKTRGQQVTLRCSSQSGHNTVSWYQQALGQGPQFIFQYYREEENGRGNFPPRFSGLQFPNYSSELNVNALELDDSALYLCASSHRQGGGRTEAFFGQGTRLTVV.

This clone was recorded a few times. The chain recombines TRBV7-9 with TRBJ2-1; 8 positions agree with TRBD1. Losses at the gene ends were 7 bases for V and 6 bases for J; bases not matched to a gene: 8. The CDR3 runs 14 residues. CDR1 is SEHNR and CDR2 is FQNEAQ in the germline V gene (reference sequence). DNA of the CDR3: TGTGCCAGCACCGAGACAGGGGTTAGCAATGAGCAGTTCTTC. Translated, it gives CASTETGVSNEQFF.

The sample holds one count of this clone. The rearrangement joins TRBV6-5 to TRBJ1-2, with 10 bases fitting TRBD1. The CDR3 is 15 amino acids. The junction had 8 bases not matched to a gene; V was cut back by 6 bases and J by 4 bases. The germline V gene encodes CDR1 MNHEY and CDR2 SVGAGI. Here the CDR3 DNA reads TGTGCCAGCAGGGGAGGACAGGGGGATTTCTATGGCTACACCTTC. Amino acid sequence: CASRGGQGDFYGYTF.

This chain joins TRBV7-3 and TRBJ1-1; D is unclear. CDR3 size: 13 residues. Germline values: CDR1 SGHTA, CDR2 FQGTGA. V lost 5 bases, J lost 1 base, and 8 bases lay in between. CDR3 protein: CASSIDGNTEAFF. CDR3 nucleotide sequence: TGTGCCAGCAGCATTGACGGGAACACTGAAGCTTTCTTT. Full variable domain (outside the CDR3, taken from reference TRBV7-3 and TRBJ1-1): GAGVSQTPSNKVTEKGKYVELRCDPISGHTALYWYRQSLGQGPEFLIYFQGTGAADDSGLPNDRFFAVRPEGSVSTLKIQRTERGDSAVYLCASSIDGNTEAFFGQGTRLTVV.

The CDR3 DNA sequence: TGTGCCAGCACCAAGGGACTGAACACTGAAGCTTTCTTT. It yields the protein CASTKGLNTEAFF. The chain combines TRBV2 with TRBJ1-1; possibly TRBD1 for D (5 bases). The CDR3 runs 13 residues. Between the trimmed V and J ends, which lost 7 bases and 0 bases, there was a span of 9 bases. The germline gives CDR1 SNHLY, CDR2 FYNNEI.

V gene TRBV3-1 (or the pseudogene TRBV3-2) combines with J gene TRBJ2-7, with a weak D call TRBD2 (5 bases). V dropped 0 bases and J dropped 2 bases, with 8 bases sitting between them. Germline V gene data show CDR1 as LGHDT and CDR2 as YNNKEL (reference sequence). The CDR3 is 14 residues long. The CDR3 sequence: CASSQDSSPYEQYF. CDR3 DNA sequence: TGTGCCAGCAGCCAAGATTCTAGCCCCTACGAGCAGTACTTC.

This clone showed up just once. This chain uses TRBV30 with TRBJ1-6; D gene ambiguous. CDR1 GTSNPN and CDR2 SVGIG come from the germline V gene (reference sequence). V gave up 4 bases and J gave up 7 bases, with 11 bases separating them. The CDR3 has 13 amino acids. The CDR3 DNA reads TGTGCCTGGAAGAGGTTAGGGAATTCACCCCTCCACTTT. This translates into CAWKRLGNSPLHF.

The gene calls are TRBV4-1 and TRBJ2-7; perhaps D is TRBD1 or TRBD2 (5 bases each). The CDR3 consists of 15 residues. V dropped 0 bases and J dropped 9 bases, with 18 bases sitting between them. Germline V gene lookup returns CDR1 MGHRA and CDR2 YSYEKL. CDR3 bases: TGCGCCAGCAGCCAAGATTTGGGCCCCGGGACCTTGCAGTACTTC. It translates to CASSQDLGPGTLQYF.

J is TRBJ2-3 and V is TRBV19, with D uncertain. V gave up 2 bases and J gave up 0 bases, with 9 bases separating them. The germline gives CDR1 LNHDA, CDR2 SQIVND (reference sequence). The CDR3 has 15 amino acids. The CDR3 sequence is CASSIRASSTDTQYF. The CDR3 nucleotides read TGTGCCAGTAGTATAAGGGCCTCTAGCACAGATACGCAGTATTTT.

This clone has a single count. This rearrangement joins TRBV7-9 to TRBJ2-1; D remains unclear. The V end lost 3 bases, the J end lost 7 bases, and 10 bases lay between the germline ends. CDR1 and CDR2 from the germline V gene are SEHNR and FQNEAQ (reference sequence). CDR3 size: 13 residues. The CDR3 DNA reads as TGTGCCAGCAGCTTCCCTGGGCGGAATGAGCAGTTCTTC. It specifies CASSFPGRNEQFF.

The chain carries TRBV5-1 and TRBJ2-7, with 8 bases matching TRBD1. The CDR3 has 17 amino acids. V was pared by 4 bases and J by 2 bases, with 14 bases of the junction left unmatched. Germline assignment: CDR1 SGHRS and CDR2 YFSETQ. CDR3 nucleotides: TGCGCCAGCAGCGCAAGGACAGGGCGGAATGGAGCCTACGAGCAGTACTTC. Encoded protein: CASSARTGRNGAYEQYF.

V is TRBV5-1 and J is TRBJ2-3, with 8 bases aligning to TRBD2. Losses at the gene ends were 0 bases for V and 5 bases for J; bases not matched to a gene: 8. Germline V gene sequence: CDR1 SGHRS, CDR2 YFSETQ. The CDR3 spans 16 residues. The CDR3 here is CASSLESGSREDTQYF. DNA for the CDR3: TGCGCCAGCAGCTTGGAGAGCGGGAGTCGGGAAGATACGCAGTATTTT.

V and J are TRBV13 and TRBJ2-7; 7 bases align to TRBD1. The trim removed 0 bases at V and 3 bases at J, leaving 5 bases unmatched. This CDR3 has 15 amino acids. Germline V gives CDR1 PRHDT, CDR2 FYEKMQ (reference sequence). The DNA of the CDR3 is TGTGCCAGCAGCTTAGGGGGGACAGAGTTCTACGAGCAGTACTTC. Protein sequence: CASSLGGTEFYEQYF.

This clone was observed once. The chain has TRBV6-5 and TRBJ1-6; D not resolved. The germline gives CDR1 MNHEY, CDR2 SVGAGI. V lost 6 bases to trimming and J lost 10 bases, with 13 bases between them. CDR3 length: 13 residues. As DNA, the CDR3 is TGTGCCAGCAGGGACCATATAGGGTCACCCCTCCACTTT. Encoded protein: CASRDHIGSPLHF.

The J gene is TRBJ2-3, the V gene TRBV10-3; D gene ambiguous. The CDR3 has 13 amino acids. The V and J ends lost 7 bases and 4 bases respectively, with 12 bases between them. Germline V gives CDR1 ENHRY, CDR2 SYGVKD. This chain's CDR3 is CAITEKRPDTQYF. As DNA, the CDR3 is TGTGCCATCACCGAGAAGCGCCCAGATACGCAGTATTTT.